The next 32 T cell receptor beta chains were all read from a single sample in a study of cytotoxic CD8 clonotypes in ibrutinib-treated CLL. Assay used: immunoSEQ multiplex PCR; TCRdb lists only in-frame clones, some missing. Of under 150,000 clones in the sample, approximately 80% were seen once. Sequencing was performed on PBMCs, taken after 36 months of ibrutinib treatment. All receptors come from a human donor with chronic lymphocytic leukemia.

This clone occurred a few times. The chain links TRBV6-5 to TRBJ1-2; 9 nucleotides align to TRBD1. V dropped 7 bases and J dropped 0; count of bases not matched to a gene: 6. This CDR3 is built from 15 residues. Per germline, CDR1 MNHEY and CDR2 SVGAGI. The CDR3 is CASTERDRANYGYTF. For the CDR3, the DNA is TGTGCCAGCACCGAACGGGACAGGGCTAACTATGGCTACACCTTC.

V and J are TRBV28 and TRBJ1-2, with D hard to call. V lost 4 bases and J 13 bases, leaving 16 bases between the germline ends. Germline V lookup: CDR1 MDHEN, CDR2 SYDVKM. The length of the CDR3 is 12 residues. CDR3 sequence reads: CASSWRVEVATF. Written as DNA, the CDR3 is TGTGCCAGCAGTTGGAGGGTGGAGGTGGCCACCTTC.

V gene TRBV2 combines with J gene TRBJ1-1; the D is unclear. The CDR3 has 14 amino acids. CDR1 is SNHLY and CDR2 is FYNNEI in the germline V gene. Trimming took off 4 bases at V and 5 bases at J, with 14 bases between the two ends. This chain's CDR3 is CASSADATGTEAFF. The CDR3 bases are TGTGCCAGCAGTGCGGACGCCACGGGGACTGAAGCTTTCTTT.

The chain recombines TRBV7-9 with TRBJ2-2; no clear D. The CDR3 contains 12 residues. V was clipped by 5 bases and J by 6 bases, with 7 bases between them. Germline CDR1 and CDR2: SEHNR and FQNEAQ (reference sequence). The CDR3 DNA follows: TGTGCCAGCAGCCTTTTTTCCGGGGAGCTGTTTTTT. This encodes CASSLFSGELFF.

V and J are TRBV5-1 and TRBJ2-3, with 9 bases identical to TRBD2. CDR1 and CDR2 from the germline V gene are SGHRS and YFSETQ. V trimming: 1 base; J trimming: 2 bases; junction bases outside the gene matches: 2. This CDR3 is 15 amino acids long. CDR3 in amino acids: CASSLTSGFTDTQYF. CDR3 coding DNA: TGCGCCAGCAGCTTGACTAGCGGGTTCACAGATACGCAGTATTTT.

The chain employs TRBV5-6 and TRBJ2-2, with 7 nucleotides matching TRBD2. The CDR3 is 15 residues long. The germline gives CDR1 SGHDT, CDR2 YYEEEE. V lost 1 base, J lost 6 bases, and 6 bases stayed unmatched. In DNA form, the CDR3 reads TGTGCCAGCAGCTTGATCGCGGGAGTGCCCGGGGAGCTGTTTTTT. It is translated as CASSLIAGVPGELFF.

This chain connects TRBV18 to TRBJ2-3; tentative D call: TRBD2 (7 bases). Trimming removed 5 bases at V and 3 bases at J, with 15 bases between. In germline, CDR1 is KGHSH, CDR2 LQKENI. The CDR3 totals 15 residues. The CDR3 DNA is TGTGCCAGCTCAACCCGAGGGGGGGGAACAGATACGCAGTATTTT. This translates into CASSTRGGGTDTQYF.

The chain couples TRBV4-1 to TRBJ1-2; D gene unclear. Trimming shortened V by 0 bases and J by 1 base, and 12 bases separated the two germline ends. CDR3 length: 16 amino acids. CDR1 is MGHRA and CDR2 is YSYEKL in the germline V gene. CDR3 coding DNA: TGCGCCAGCAGCCAAGATTTACAGAATAATAACTATGGCTACACCTTC. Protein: CASSQDLQNNNYGYTF.

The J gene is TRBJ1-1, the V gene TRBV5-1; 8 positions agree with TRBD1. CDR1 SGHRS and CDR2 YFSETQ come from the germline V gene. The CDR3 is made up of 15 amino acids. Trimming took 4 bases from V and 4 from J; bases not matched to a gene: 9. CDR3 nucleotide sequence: TGCGCCAGCAGCATGGGGACAGGTTATGTCACTGAAGCTTTCTTT. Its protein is CASSMGTGYVTEAFF.

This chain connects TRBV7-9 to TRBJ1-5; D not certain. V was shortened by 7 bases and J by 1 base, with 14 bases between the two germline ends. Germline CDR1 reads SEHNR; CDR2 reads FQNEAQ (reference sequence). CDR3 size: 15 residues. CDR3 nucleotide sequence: TGTGCCAGCACCCTTAACGGGGTGAGCAATCAGCCCCAGCATTTT. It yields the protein CASTLNGVSNQPQHF.

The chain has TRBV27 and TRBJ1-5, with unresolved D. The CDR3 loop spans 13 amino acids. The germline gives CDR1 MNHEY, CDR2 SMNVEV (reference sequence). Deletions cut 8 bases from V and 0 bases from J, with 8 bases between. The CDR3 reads CASSHGSNQPQHF. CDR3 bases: TGTGCCAGCTCCCACGGTAGCAATCAGCCCCAGCATTTT.

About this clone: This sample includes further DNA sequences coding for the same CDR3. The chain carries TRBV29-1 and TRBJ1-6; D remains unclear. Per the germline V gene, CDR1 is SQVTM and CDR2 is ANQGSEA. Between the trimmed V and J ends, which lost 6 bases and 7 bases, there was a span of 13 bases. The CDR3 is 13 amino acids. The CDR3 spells CSVRVNRNSPLHF. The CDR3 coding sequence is TGCAGCGTCCGCGTCAATAGGAATTCACCCCTCCACTTT.

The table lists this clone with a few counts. The CDR3 loop is CASSEVAGGLGYTF. The CDR3 nucleotides read TGTGCCAGCAGTGAAGTAGCCGGGGGGCTCGGCTACACCTTC. This sequence joins TRBV6-1 and TRBJ1-2; D may be TRBD1 (6 bases). Germline values: CDR1 MNHNS, CDR2 SASEGT. Trimming removed 1 base from V and 8 bases from J, with 14 bases in between. This CDR3 has 14 residues.

Here the CDR3 DNA reads TGTGCCAGCAGCTTATCGGGCATGAACACTGAAGCTTTCTTT. This translates into CASSLSGMNTEAFF. V is TRBV4-2 and J is TRBJ1-1; D remains ambiguous. The ends were cut back, 5 bases at V and 0 bases at J, with 10 bases in the middle. The germline gives CDR1 LGHNA, CDR2 YNFKEQ. The CDR3 spans 14 residues.

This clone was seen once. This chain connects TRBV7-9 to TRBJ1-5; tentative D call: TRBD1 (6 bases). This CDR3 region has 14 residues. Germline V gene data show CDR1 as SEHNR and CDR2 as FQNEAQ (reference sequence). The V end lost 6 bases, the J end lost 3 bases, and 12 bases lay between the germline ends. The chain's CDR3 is CASSKSGDNQPQHF. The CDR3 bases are TGTGCCAGCAGTAAGTCAGGGGACAATCAGCCCCAGCATTTT.

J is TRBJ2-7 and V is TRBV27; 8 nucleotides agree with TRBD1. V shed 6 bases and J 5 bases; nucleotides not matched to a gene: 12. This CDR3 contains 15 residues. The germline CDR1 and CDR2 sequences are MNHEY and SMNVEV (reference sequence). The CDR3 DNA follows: TGTGCCAGCAGCGGGCGACAGGGGTACTCACACGAGCAGTACTTC. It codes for CASSGRQGYSHEQYF.

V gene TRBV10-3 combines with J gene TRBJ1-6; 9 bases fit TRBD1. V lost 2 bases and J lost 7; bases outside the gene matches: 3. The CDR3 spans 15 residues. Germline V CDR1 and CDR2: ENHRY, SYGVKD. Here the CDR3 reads CAISETQGANSPLHF. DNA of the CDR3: TGTGCCATCAGTGAGACACAGGGGGCGAATTCACCCCTCCACTTT.

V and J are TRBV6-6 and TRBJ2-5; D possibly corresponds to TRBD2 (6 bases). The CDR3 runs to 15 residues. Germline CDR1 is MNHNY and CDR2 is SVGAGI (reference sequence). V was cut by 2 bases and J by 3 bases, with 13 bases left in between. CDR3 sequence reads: CASSYPLRGEETQYF. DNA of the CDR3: TGTGCCAGCAGTTACCCGCTGCGGGGCGAAGAGACCCAGTACTTC.

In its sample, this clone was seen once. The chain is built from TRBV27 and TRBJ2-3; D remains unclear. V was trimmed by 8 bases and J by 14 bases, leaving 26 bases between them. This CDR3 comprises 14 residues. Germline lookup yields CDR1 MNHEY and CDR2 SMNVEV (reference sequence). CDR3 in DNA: TGTGCCAGCGGCAAGTCGAACTCCCCCATTGCGTTGTATTTT. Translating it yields CASGKSNSPIALYF.

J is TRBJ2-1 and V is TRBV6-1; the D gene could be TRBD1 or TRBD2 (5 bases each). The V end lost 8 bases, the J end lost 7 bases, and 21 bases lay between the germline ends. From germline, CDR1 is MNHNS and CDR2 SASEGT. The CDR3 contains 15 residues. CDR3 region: CASDRKGTGGNEQFF. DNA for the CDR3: TGTGCCAGCGATCGGAAGGGGACGGGCGGGAATGAGCAGTTCTTC.

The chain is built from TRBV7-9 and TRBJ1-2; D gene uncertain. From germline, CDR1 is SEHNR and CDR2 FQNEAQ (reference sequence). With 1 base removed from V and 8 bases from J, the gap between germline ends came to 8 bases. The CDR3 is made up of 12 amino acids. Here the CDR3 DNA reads TGTGCCAGCAGCTTAGATCGGGTCGGCTACACCTTC. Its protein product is CASSLDRVGYTF.

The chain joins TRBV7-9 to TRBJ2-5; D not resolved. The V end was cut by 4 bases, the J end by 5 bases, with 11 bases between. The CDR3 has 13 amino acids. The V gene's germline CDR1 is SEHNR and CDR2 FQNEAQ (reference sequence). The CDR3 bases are TGTGCCAGCAGCTCAACCTCATCCGAGACCCAGTACTTC. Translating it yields CASSSTSSETQYF. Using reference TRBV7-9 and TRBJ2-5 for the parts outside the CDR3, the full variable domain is DTGVSQNPRHKITKRGQNVTFRCDPISEHNRLYWYRQTLGQGPEFLTYFQNEAQLEKSRLLSDRFSAERPKGSFSTLEIQRTEQGDSAMYLCASSSTSSETQYFGPGTRLLVL.

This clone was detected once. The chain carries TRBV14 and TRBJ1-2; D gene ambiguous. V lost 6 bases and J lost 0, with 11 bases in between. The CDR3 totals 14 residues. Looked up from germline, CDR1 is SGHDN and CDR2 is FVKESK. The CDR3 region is CASRGGRPNYGYTF. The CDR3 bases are TGTGCCAGCAGGGGAGGACGCCCTAACTATGGCTACACCTTC. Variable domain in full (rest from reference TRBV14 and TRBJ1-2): EAGVTQFPSHSVIEKGQTVTLRCDPISGHDNLYWYRRVMGKEIKFLLHFVKESKQDESGMPNNRFLAERTGGTYSTLKVQPAELEDSGVYFCASRGGRPNYGYTFGSGTRLTVV.

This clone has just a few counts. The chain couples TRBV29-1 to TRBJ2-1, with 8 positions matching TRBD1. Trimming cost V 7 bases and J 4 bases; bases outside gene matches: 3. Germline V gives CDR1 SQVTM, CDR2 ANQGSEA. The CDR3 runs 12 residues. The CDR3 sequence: CSAWTGYNEQFF. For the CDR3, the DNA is TGCAGCGCCTGGACAGGGTACAATGAGCAGTTCTTC.

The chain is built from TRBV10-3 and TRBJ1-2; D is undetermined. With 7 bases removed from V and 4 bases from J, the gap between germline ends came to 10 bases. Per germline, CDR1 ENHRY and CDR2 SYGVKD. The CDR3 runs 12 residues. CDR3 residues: CAIMGRGYGYTF. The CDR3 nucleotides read TGTGCCATCATGGGCAGAGGCTATGGCTACACCTTC.

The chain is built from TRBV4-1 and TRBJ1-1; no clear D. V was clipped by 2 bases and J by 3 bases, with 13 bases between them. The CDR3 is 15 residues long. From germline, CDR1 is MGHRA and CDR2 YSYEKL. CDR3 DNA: TGCGCCAGCAGCCAATCAGGAGGTAGGGACACTGAAGCTTTCTTT. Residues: CASSQSGGRDTEAFF.

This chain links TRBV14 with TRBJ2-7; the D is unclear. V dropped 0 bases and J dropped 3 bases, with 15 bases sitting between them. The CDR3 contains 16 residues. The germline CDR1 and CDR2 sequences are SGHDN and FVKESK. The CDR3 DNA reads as TGTGCCAGCAGCCAAGACAACTGGGGTCCCCACTACGAGCAGTACTTC. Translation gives CASSQDNWGPHYEQYF.

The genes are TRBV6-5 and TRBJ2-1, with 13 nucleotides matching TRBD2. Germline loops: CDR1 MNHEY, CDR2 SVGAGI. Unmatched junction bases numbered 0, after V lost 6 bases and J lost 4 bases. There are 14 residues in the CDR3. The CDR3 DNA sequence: TGTGCCAGCAGACTAGCGGGGGGGTACAATGAGCAGTTCTTC. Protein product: CASRLAGGYNEQFF.

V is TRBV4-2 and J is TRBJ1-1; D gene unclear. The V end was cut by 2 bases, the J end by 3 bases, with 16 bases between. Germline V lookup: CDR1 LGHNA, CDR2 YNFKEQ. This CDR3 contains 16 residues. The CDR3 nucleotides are TGTGCCAGCAGCCAAAGTCAGACCGTATACGACACTGAAGCTTTCTTT. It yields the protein CASSQSQTVYDTEAFF.

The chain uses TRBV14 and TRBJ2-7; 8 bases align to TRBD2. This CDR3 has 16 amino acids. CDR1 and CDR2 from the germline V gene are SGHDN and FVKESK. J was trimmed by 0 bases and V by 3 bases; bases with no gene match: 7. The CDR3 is CASSHTGGASSYEQYF. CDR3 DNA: TGTGCCAGCAGCCACACGGGAGGGGCGAGCTCCTACGAGCAGTACTTC. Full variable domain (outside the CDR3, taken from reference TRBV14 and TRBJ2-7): EAGVTQFPSHSVIEKGQTVTLRCDPISGHDNLYWYRRVMGKEIKFLLHFVKESKQDESGMPNNRFLAERTGGTYSTLKVQPAELEDSGVYFCASSHTGGASSYEQYFGPGTRLTVT.

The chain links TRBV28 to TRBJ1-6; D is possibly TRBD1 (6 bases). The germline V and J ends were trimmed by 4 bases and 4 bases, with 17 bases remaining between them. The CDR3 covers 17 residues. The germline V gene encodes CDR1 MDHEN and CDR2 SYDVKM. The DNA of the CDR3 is TGTGCCAGCAGTTATGGACAGCCACCCTTATATAATTCACCCCTCCACTTT. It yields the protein CASSYGQPPLYNSPLHF.

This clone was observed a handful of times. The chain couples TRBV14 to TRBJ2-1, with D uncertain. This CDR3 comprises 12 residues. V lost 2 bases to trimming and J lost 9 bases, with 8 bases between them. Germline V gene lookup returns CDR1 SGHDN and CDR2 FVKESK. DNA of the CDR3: TGTGCCAGCAGCCAAATAGAAGTTGAGCAGTTCTTC. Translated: CASSQIEVEQFF.